In its sample, the clone carrying this T cell receptor beta chain was seen many times. No antigen is known for it. Only one heparinised blood draw was taken per donor, and its volume averaged roughly 120 mL. Investigators reverse transcribed all isolated RNA, so they sequenced expressed TCRB transcripts. Regulatory, naive and central memory T cell samples averaged about 3.5 million reads. The assay was immunoSEQ multiplex PCR, and TCRdb's table has in-frame clones only and misses some. The repertoire holds roughly 300,000 clones, with about a tenth as singletons. These data belong to a study of beta chain features in type 1 diabetes. CDR1 SGHRS and CDR2 YFSETQ come from the germline V gene. CDR3 length: 14 residues. V dropped 4 bases and J dropped 0 bases, with 9 bases sitting between them. The study, taken as a whole, reports: Comparison showed that naive, central memory and Treg TCRB repertoires appeared more similar among patients than among healthy donors. The study found moderately but significantly shorter TCRB CDR3s in all four CD4+ subsets of Type 1 diabetes patients. TCRB rearrangement may or may not be influenced by HLA type; here this remained unresolved.

The receptor was isolated from a man aged 25-40 years with type 1 diabetes. This chain joins TRBV5-1 and TRBJ2-3, with unresolved D. The sequencing input was central memory CD4+ T cells from blood. The CDR3, as DNA: TGCGCCAGCAGCAAGGACCGAAGCACAGATACGCAGTATTTT. It specifies CASSKDRSTDTQYF.